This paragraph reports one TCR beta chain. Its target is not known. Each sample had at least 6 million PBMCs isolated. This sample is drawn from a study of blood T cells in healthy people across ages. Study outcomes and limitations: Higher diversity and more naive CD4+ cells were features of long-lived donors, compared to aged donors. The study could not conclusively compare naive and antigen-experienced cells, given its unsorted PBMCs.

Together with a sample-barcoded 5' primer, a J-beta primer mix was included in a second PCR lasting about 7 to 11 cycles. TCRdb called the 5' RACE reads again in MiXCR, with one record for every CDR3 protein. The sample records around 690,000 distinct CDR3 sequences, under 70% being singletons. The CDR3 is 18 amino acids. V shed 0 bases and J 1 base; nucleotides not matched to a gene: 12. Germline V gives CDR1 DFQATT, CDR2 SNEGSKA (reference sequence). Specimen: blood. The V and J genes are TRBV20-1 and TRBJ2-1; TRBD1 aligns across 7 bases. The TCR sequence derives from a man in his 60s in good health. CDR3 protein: CSARDLMGQRRSYNEQFF. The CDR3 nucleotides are TGCAGTGCTAGAGATCTCATGGGACAGAGGAGATCCTACAATGAGCAGTTCTTC.